This TCR beta chain is from a study of cytomegalovirus exposure and HLA in healthy donors. Researchers ran the PCR with 60 Vbeta and 13 Jbeta primers. Sequencing used immunoSEQ multiplex PCR; TCRdb keeps in-frame clones, though not all of them. The profile shows 180,000 or so clones, just over 75% of them singletons. Germline CDR1 SGHTA, CDR2 FQGNSA. V was shortened by 4 bases and J by 3 bases, with 3 bases between the two germline ends. The CDR3 totals 12 residues. This chain joins TRBV7-2 and TRBJ2-2; D gene uncertain. The sequenced sample was PBMCs. The TCR originated in a man in his late teens or twenties in good health and CMV-seronegative. The CDR3 DNA reads TGTGCCAGCAGCTCCTACACCGGGGAGCTGTTTTTT. It is translated as CASSSYTGELFF.